Below, one TCR beta chain is given with its context. The data originate from a study of blood T cell repertoires in COVID-19. Background on the study: Sites in the United States, Italy and Spain provided acute and convalescent COVID-19 samples.

Germline values: CDR1 SEHNR, CDR2 FQNEAQ (reference sequence). CDR3 length: 16 amino acids. Trimming removed 1 base at V and 2 bases at J, with 12 bases between. Seattle patient enrollment occurred during active infection, with longitudinal follow-up thereafter. Authors' processing steps: Reference gene primer amplification in the assay estimated nucleated cell counts. Only in-frame clones appear in the TCRdb table, and some are missing; sequencing was by immunoSEQ multiplex PCR. V and J calls and clone size are those listed in that table; D and trimming were worked out from the DNA. Among a few hundred thousand clones listed, around 90% were seen once.

V is TRBV7-9 and J is TRBJ2-1, with D perhaps TRBD2 (5 bases). The sequence was obtained from a woman in her 40s with COVID-19, enrolled during active disease. Sequencing was done on a sample of peripheral blood. DNA of the CDR3: TGTGCCAGCAGCTTAGTGGCCGGGGAACCCTACAATGAGCAGTTCTTC. This encodes CASSLVAGEPYNEQFF.